This is a list of T cell receptor beta chains from one sample in a study of cytomegalovirus exposure and HLA in healthy donors. Libraries were prepared by immunoSEQ multiplex PCR; TCRdb keeps only in-frame clonotypes and omits some of them. Here the sample spans 150,000 to 200,000 clones, roughly 86% being singletons. Sequencing was done on a sample of PBMCs. The receptors shown here come from a woman in her late teens or twenties in good health and CMV-seronegative. Both conserved end residues are part of each CDR3. The D gene is left open where the match is weak. Where a row states a size, it is once, few, many or the class of an expanded clone; other rows omit it.

d_gene: .; v_gene: TRBV9; j_gene: TRBJ1-6; abundance: .; CDR3aa: CASSVGATARDRSPLHF; CDR3nt: TGTGCCAGCAGCGTAGGCGCGACGGCACGGGATCGGTCACCCCTCCACTTT
d_gene: TRBD1; v_gene: TRBV18; j_gene: TRBJ1-1; abundance: .; CDR3aa: CASSRSTGLGGTEAFF; CDR3nt: TGTGCCAGCTCCCGGTCGACAGGGCTTGGCGGCACTGAAGCTTTCTTT
d_gene: TRBD2; v_gene: TRBV5-7; j_gene: TRBJ2-2; abundance: .; CDR3aa: CASSIHSGVDTGELFF; CDR3nt: TGTGCCAGCAGCATACATAGCGGGGTAGACACCGGGGAGCTGTTTTTT
d_gene: .; v_gene: TRBV5-1; j_gene: TRBJ2-7; abundance: .; CDR3aa: CASRETGSSYEQYF; CDR3nt: TGCGCCAGCAGAGAAACAGGGAGCTCCTACGAGCAGTACTTC
d_gene: TRBD1; v_gene: TRBV6-6; j_gene: TRBJ1-1; abundance: .; CDR3aa: CASSSASTGWNTEAFF; CDR3nt: TGTGCCAGCAGTTCAGCATCGACAGGGTGGAACACTGAAGCTTTCTTT
d_gene: TRBD2; v_gene: TRBV30; j_gene: TRBJ2-1; abundance: .; CDR3aa: CAWSHTGGVNEQFF; CDR3nt: TGTGCCTGGAGTCATACGGGGGGGGTGAATGAGCAGTTCTTC
d_gene: TRBD1; v_gene: TRBV7-8; j_gene: TRBJ1-1; abundance: .; CDR3aa: CASSSNPGQGFMNTEAFF; CDR3nt: TGTGCCAGCAGCTCCAACCCGGGACAGGGGTTTATGAACACTGAAGCTTTCTTT
d_gene: TRBD1; v_gene: TRBV5-1; j_gene: TRBJ1-1; abundance: .; CDR3aa: CASSLAKQRTGTEAFF; CDR3nt: TGCGCCAGCAGCTTGGCTAAACAACGGACAGGGACTGAAGCTTTCTTT
d_gene: TRBD2; v_gene: TRBV27; j_gene: TRBJ2-7; abundance: once; CDR3aa: CASSLDLRTSGGHEQYF; CDR3nt: TGTGCCAGCAGTTTGGATTTGCGGACTAGCGGGGGCCACGAGCAGTACTTC
d_gene: .; v_gene: TRBV6-1; j_gene: TRBJ2-1; abundance: once; CDR3aa: CASSEESGQVYNEQFF; CDR3nt: TGTGCCAGCAGTGAAGAATCCGGACAAGTCTACAATGAGCAGTTCTTC
d_gene: .; v_gene: TRBV6-5; j_gene: TRBJ1-2; abundance: .; CDR3aa: CASKPGENYGYTF; CDR3nt: TGTGCCAGCAAGCCAGGGGAAAACTATGGCTACACCTTC
d_gene: .; v_gene: TRBV10-3; j_gene: TRBJ1-6; abundance: .; CDR3aa: CAISESPSGFFNSPLHF; CDR3nt: TGTGCCATCAGTGAGTCACCATCAGGGTTTTTCAATTCACCCCTCCACTTT
d_gene: .; v_gene: TRBV7-8; j_gene: TRBJ1-1; abundance: few; CDR3aa: CASSFQDTEAFF; CDR3nt: TGTGCCAGCAGCTTTCAGGACACTGAAGCTTTCTTT
d_gene: .; v_gene: TRBV29-1; j_gene: TRBJ1-1; abundance: .; CDR3aa: CSDGQFEAFF; CDR3nt: TGCAGCGATGGACAGTTTGAAGCTTTCTTT
d_gene: .; v_gene: TRBV6-1; j_gene: TRBJ2-1; abundance: .; CDR3aa: CASSGQRGRVHGTSHNEQFF; CDR3nt: TGTGCCAGCAGTGGTCAAAGGGGGCGGGTCCACGGGACTAGTCACAATGAGCAGTTCTTC
d_gene: .; v_gene: TRBV5-1; j_gene: TRBJ2-2; abundance: .; CDR3aa: CASSSLGVTGELFF; CDR3nt: TGCGCCAGCAGCTCACTAGGAGTCACCGGGGAGCTGTTTTTT
d_gene: TRBD1; v_gene: TRBV10-3; j_gene: TRBJ1-2; abundance: once; CDR3aa: CAISEQGDRRRANYGYTF; CDR3nt: TGTGCCATCAGTGAGCAGGGGGACAGGCGACGAGCTAACTATGGCTACACCTTC
d_gene: .; v_gene: TRBV5-5; j_gene: TRBJ1-3; abundance: .; CDR3aa: CASIPLGRASSGNTIYF; CDR3nt: TGTGCCAGCATCCCCCTCGGCAGGGCGAGCTCTGGAAACACCATATATTTT
d_gene: .; v_gene: TRBV13; j_gene: TRBJ1-1; abundance: .; CDR3aa: CASSEQGWGTEAFF; CDR3nt: TGTGCCAGCAGCGAACAGGGTTGGGGCACTGAAGCTTTCTTT
d_gene: .; v_gene: TRBV23-1; j_gene: TRBJ1-2; abundance: .; CDR3aa: CASSQPTPHRARYTF; CDR3nt: TGCGCCAGCAGTCAACCTACTCCCCACAGGGCACGCTACACCTTC
d_gene: .; v_gene: TRBV6-5; j_gene: TRBJ2-3; abundance: .; CDR3aa: CASRGITDTQYF; CDR3nt: TGTGCCTCCCGGGGTATTACAGATACGCAGTATTTT
d_gene: TRBD1; v_gene: TRBV2; j_gene: TRBJ1-1; abundance: .; CDR3aa: CASSVQGINTEAFF; CDR3nt: TGTGCCAGCAGTGTACAGGGGATTAACACTGAAGCTTTCTTT
d_gene: TRBD1; v_gene: TRBV7-9; j_gene: TRBJ1-1; abundance: .; CDR3aa: CASSLGQGANTEAFF; CDR3nt: TGTGCCAGCAGCTTAGGACAGGGGGCGAACACTGAAGCTTTCTTT
d_gene: .; v_gene: TRBV7-9; j_gene: TRBJ2-4; abundance: .; CDR3aa: CASSLGLGGYGGNIQYF; CDR3nt: TGTGCCAGCAGCTTAGGATTGGGCGGGTACGGTGGAAACATTCAGTACTTC
d_gene: .; v_gene: TRBV4-1; j_gene: TRBJ2-5; abundance: .; CDR3aa: CASSQADGSAGINQETQYF; CDR3nt: TGCGCCAGCAGCCAAGCGGACGGGAGTGCGGGAATTAACCAAGAGACCCAGTACTTC
d_gene: .; v_gene: TRBV7-8; j_gene: TRBJ2-3; abundance: once; CDR3aa: CASSKGFRDTQYF; CDR3nt: TGTGCCAGTTCGAAGGGGTTTAGGGATACGCAGTATTTT